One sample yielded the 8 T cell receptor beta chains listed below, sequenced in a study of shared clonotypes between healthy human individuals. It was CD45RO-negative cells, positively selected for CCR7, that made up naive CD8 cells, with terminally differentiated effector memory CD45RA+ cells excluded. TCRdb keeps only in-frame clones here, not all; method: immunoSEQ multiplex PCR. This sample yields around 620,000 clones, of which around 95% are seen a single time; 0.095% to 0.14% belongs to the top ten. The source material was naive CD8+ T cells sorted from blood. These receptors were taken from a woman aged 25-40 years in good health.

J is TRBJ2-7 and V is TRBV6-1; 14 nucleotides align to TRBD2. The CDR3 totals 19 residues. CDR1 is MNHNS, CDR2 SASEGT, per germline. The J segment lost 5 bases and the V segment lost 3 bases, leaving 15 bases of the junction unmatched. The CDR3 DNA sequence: TGTGCCAGCAGTGATACCCCGGGACTAGCGGGAGAGCCCACCGACGAGCAGTACTTC. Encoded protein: CASSDTPGLAGEPTDEQYF.

The CDR3 loop reads CASSQGTGLHNGYTF. Written as DNA, the CDR3 is TGCGCCAGCAGCCAAGGGACAGGGTTGCATAATGGCTACACCTTC. The chain has TRBV4-1 and TRBJ1-2; 8 positions match TRBD1. The V segment lost 1 base and the J segment 6 bases; nucleotides outside the gene matches: 7. This CDR3 contains 15 residues. Germline V gene data show CDR1 as MGHRA and CDR2 as YSYEKL.

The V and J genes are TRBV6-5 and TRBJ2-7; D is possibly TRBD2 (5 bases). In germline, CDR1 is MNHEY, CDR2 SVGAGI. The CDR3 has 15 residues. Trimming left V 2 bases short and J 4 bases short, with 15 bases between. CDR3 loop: CASSYGAPGGYEQYF. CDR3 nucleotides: TGTGCCAGCAGTTACGGAGCTCCAGGAGGTTACGAGCAGTACTTC.

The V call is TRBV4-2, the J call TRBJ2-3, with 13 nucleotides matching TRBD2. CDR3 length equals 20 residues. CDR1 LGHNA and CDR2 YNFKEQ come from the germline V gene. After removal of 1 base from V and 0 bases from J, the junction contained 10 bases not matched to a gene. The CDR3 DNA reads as TGTGCCAGCAGCCAAGCCGGACTAGCGGGAGTGGCCTCTAGCACAGATACGCAGTATTTT. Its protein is CASSQAGLAGVASSTDTQYF.

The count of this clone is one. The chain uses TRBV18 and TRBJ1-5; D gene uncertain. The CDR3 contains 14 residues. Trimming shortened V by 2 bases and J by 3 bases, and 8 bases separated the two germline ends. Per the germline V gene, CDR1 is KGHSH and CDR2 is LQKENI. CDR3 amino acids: CASSPSDPNQPQHF. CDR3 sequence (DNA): TGTGCCAGCTCACCATCGGATCCCAATCAGCCCCAGCATTTT.

The DNA for the CDR3 is TGTGCCAGCAGTGAAGAACGGCCGTGGGGCGAGCAGTACTTC. Protein: CASSEERPWGEQYF. V usage is TRBV6-1 and J usage is TRBJ2-7; D ambiguous. CDR3 length: 14 amino acids. V was trimmed by 1 base and J by 6 bases, leaving 13 bases between them. From germline, CDR1 is MNHNS and CDR2 SASEGT.

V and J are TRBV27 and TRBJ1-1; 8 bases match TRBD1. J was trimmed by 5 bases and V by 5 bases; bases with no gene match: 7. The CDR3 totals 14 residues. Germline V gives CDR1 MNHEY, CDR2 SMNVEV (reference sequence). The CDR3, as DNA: TGTGCCAGCAGTCTTCGACAGGGGAGGACTGAAGCTTTCTTT. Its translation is CASSLRQGRTEAFF.

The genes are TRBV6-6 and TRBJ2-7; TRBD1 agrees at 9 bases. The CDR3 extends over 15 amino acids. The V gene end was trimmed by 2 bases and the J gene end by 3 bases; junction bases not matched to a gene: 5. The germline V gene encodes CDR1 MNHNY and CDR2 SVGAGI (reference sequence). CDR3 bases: TGTGCCAGCAGTTACGGACAGGGGACTCTCTACGAGCAGTACTTC. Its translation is CASSYGQGTLYEQYF.